The 27 T cell receptor beta chains presented below share a single source sample, sequenced in a study of shared clonotypes between healthy human individuals. Using immunoSEQ multiplex PCR, the repertoire was profiled, and TCRdb retains in-frame clones only, with some absent. Of around 2.5 million clones detected, roughly 93% appear once; the ten largest clones hold roughly 0.39%. Sequences were obtained from naive CD4+ T cells from PBMCs. The subset is: CD45RA+ positively selected. These receptors all stem from a man younger than 30 in good health. Some clones in this sample may be carry-over from other donors' samples.

This chain uses TRBV7-3 with TRBJ2-1; D might be TRBD1 or TRBD2, each matching 5 bases. Germline V gives CDR1 SGHTA, CDR2 FQGTGA. This CDR3 spans 16 amino acids. V was trimmed by 5 bases and J by 5 bases, leaving 19 bases between them. The CDR3 loop reads CASSPLGQRPNNEQFF. The CDR3 DNA reads TGTGCCAGCAGCCCCCTGGGGCAGCGGCCAAACAATGAGCAGTTCTTC.

In its sample, this clone was seen once. This rearrangement joins TRBV27 to TRBJ2-1, with 10 bases fitting TRBD2. V shed 5 bases, J shed 7 bases, and the junction held 14 bases outside the gene matches. CDR1 is MNHEY, CDR2 SMNVEV, per germline (reference sequence). This CDR3 is 17 amino acids long. The CDR3: CASSPPASGSHLNEQFF. CDR3 DNA sequence: TGTGCCAGCAGTCCGCCCGCTAGCGGGAGCCACCTAAATGAGCAGTTCTTC.

As for this clone: Other DNA sequences from this sample encode an identical CDR3 as well. The chain employs TRBV5-1 and TRBJ2-5, with 14 bases matching TRBD2. The CDR3 length is 16 residues. The germline V gene has CDR1 SGHRS and CDR2 YFSETQ. V lost 2 bases, J lost 2 bases, and 2 bases stayed unmatched. The CDR3 coding sequence is TGCGCCAGCAGCTTCGGGACTAGCGGGGGTCAAGAGACCCAGTACTTC. Protein product: CASSFGTSGGQETQYF.

This sequence joins TRBV6-1 and TRBJ2-1; 10 nucleotides match TRBD2. The junction had 10 bases not matched to a gene; V was cut back by 2 bases and J by 9 bases. The CDR3 runs 16 residues. Germline lookup yields CDR1 MNHNS and CDR2 SASEGT. The CDR3 loop reads CASSETASGRAFEQFF. The CDR3 DNA sequence: TGTGCCAGCAGTGAAACGGCCAGCGGGAGGGCCTTTGAGCAGTTCTTC.

This clone was recorded once. The J gene is TRBJ2-1, the V gene TRBV19; TRBD2 might be the D (5 bases). V lost 5 bases to trimming and J lost 7 bases, with 21 bases between them. There are 16 residues in the CDR3. Germline lookup yields CDR1 LNHDA and CDR2 SQIVND (reference sequence). DNA of the CDR3: TGTGCCAGTAGTCCCGCCTCTCAGCGGATTTGGAATGAGCAGTTCTTC. Amino acids: CASSPASQRIWNEQFF.

This rearrangement joins TRBV5-4 to TRBJ2-5; the match to TRBD2 covers 9 bases. The germline CDR1 and CDR2 sequences are SGHNT and YYREEE (reference sequence). Losses at the gene ends were 5 bases for V and 5 bases for J; bases not matched to a gene: 7. The CDR3 loop spans 14 amino acids. CDR3 nucleotides: TGTGCCAGCAGAGGTAGCGGGAGAAGTGAGACCCAGTACTTC. This codes for CASRGSGRSETQYF.

The chain carries TRBV7-6 and TRBJ2-1, with 11 bases that match TRBD1. V lost 5 bases and J lost 8; bases outside the gene matches: 8. Germline loops: CDR1 SGHVS, CDR2 FNYEAQ. This CDR3 contains 15 residues. This CDR3 is CASSPTGTGGDEQFF. The CDR3 nucleotides are TGTGCCAGCAGCCCTACCGGGACAGGGGGAGATGAGCAGTTCTTC.

In DNA, the CDR3 is TGTGCCAGCAGCGTAGTTCGACAGAAAAGCTCCTACAATGAGCAGTTCTTC. It encodes CASSVVRQKSSYNEQFF. V is TRBV9 and J is TRBJ2-1; TRBD1 is a possible D gene (5 bases). CDR1 is SGDLS, CDR2 YYNGEE, per germline. Trimming took 0 bases from V and 0 from J, leaving 13 bases between them. This CDR3 is 17 amino acids long.

V usage is TRBV19 and J usage is TRBJ2-3; 9 positions agree with TRBD2. CDR3 length equals 17 residues. Germline V gives CDR1 LNHDA, CDR2 SQIVND (reference sequence). The junction had 7 bases not matched to a gene; V was cut back by 2 bases and J by 1 base. CDR3 residues: CASSIWLAGIGTDTQYF. The CDR3 coding sequence is TGTGCCAGTAGTATATGGCTAGCGGGAATAGGCACAGATACGCAGTATTTT.

The rearrangement joins TRBV9 to TRBJ2-2; 8 nucleotides align to TRBD2. V dropped 0 bases and J dropped 4; count of bases not matched to a gene: 5. Germline CDR1 reads SGDLS; CDR2 reads YYNGEE. This CDR3 is 16 amino acids long. In DNA form, the CDR3 reads TGTGCCAGCAGCGTAGTCTTCGGGAGGGGCACCGGGGAGCTGTTTTTT. Amino acid sequence: CASSVVFGRGTGELFF.

The J gene is TRBJ2-5, the V gene TRBV7-8; 9 bases map to TRBD2. The trim removed 3 bases at V and 5 bases at J, leaving 13 bases unmatched. The CDR3 spans 17 residues. Per the germline V gene, CDR1 is SGHVS and CDR2 is FQNEAQ. In nucleotides, the CDR3 is TGTGCCAGCAGCTTGGGTCTAGCGGGACCAAGCCAGGAGACCCAGTACTTC. Protein: CASSLGLAGPSQETQYF.

J is TRBJ1-3 and V is TRBV30; D is unresolved. CDR3 size: 10 residues. CDR1 is GTSNPN, CDR2 SVGIG, per germline (reference sequence). V was pared by 6 bases and J by 5 bases, with 5 bases between. The CDR3 loop is CACCRNTIYF. The CDR3 DNA sequence: TGTGCCTGTTGCCGAAACACCATATATTTT. Full variable domain (missing parts from reference TRBV30 and TRBJ1-3): SQTIHQWPATLVQPVGSPLSLECTVEGTSNPNLYWYRQAAGRGLQLLFYSVGIGQISSEVPQNLSASRPQDRQFILSSKKLLLSDSGFYLCACCRNTIYFGEGSWLTVV.

This rearrangement joins TRBV6-9 to TRBJ1-2; tentative D call: TRBD1 (5 bases). The germline V and J ends were trimmed by 0 bases and 6 bases, with 11 bases remaining between them. CDR3 size: 14 residues. Germline-derived CDR1 and CDR2 are MNHGY and SVAAGI. This chain's CDR3 is CASSYSRGFHGYTF. DNA of the CDR3: TGTGCCAGCAGTTATTCGAGGGGATTCCATGGCTACACCTTC.

This chain uses TRBV9 with TRBJ1-4; perhaps TRBD1 as D (5 bases). V lost 2 bases and J lost 6, with 14 bases in between. Germline CDR1 and CDR2: SGDLS and YYNGEE. The CDR3 spans 15 residues. DNA of the CDR3: TGTGCCAGCAGCGTCGGAGCCAAGGGGTATGAAAAACTGTTTTTT. It yields the protein CASSVGAKGYEKLFF. Complete variable domain (other parts from reference TRBV9 and TRBJ1-4): DSGVTQTPKHLITATGQRVTLRCSPRSGDLSVYWYQQSLDQGLQFLIQYYNGEERAKGNILERFSAQQFPDLHSELNLSSLELGDSALYFCASSVGAKGYEKLFFGSGTQLSVL.

The chain combines TRBV11-2 with TRBJ2-7; 7 nucleotides line up with TRBD1. V lost 5 bases and J lost 3; bases outside the gene matches: 7. CDR3 size: 14 residues. Germline CDR1 is SGHAT and CDR2 is FQNNGV. CDR3 region: CASSTRTGHYEQYF. CDR3 DNA sequence: TGTGCCAGCAGCACCAGGACAGGACACTACGAGCAGTACTTC.

This clone appeared once. The same CDR3 can be traced to other DNA sequences in this sample. The chain is built from TRBV27 and TRBJ2-3; D gene unclear. The CDR3 is 12 amino acids. V lost 6 bases and J lost 0, with 4 bases in between. Germline-derived CDR1 and CDR2 are MNHEY and SMNVEV (reference sequence). The CDR3: CASRRSTDTQYF. The DNA for the CDR3 is TGTGCCAGCAGGCGAAGCACAGATACGCAGTATTTT.

J is TRBJ1-1 and V is TRBV18; perhaps TRBD1 as D (6 bases). Germline V lookup: CDR1 KGHSH, CDR2 LQKENI. This CDR3 region has 15 residues. Trimming stripped 4 bases from V and 0 bases from J, with 12 bases between. CDR3 coding DNA: TGTGCCAGCTCACAACTGACAGGATTGAACACTGAAGCTTTCTTT. The encoded protein is CASSQLTGLNTEAFF.

The V and J genes are TRBV28 and TRBJ1-2; possibly TRBD1 for D (6 bases). Germline CDR1 MDHEN, CDR2 SYDVKM. V lost 4 bases to trimming and J lost 11 bases, with 17 bases between them. This CDR3 spans 13 amino acids. The CDR3 loop is CASSSPQGPKYTF. CDR3 in DNA: TGTGCCAGCAGTTCCCCACAGGGACCGAAATACACCTTC.

The chain links TRBV5-1 to TRBJ2-7; D is tentatively TRBD1 or TRBD2 (6 bases each). Trimming cost V 4 bases and J 2 bases, with 16 bases left between them. This CDR3 comprises 15 residues. Germline CDR1 reads SGHRS; CDR2 reads YFSETQ. CDR3 sequence reads: CASSPGATLTYEQYF. CDR3 in DNA: TGCGCCAGCAGCCCGGGGGCTACCTTAACCTACGAGCAGTACTTC. Drawing the rest from reference TRBV5-1 and TRBJ2-7, the complete variable domain is KAGVTQTPRYLIKTRGQQVTLSCSPISGHRSVSWYQQTPGQGLQFLFEYFSETQRNKGNFPGRFSGRQFSNSRSEMNVSTLELGDSALYLCASSPGATLTYEQYFGPGTRLTVT.

This clone was counted a few times. The sample holds other DNA sequences that translate to the same CDR3. The gene calls are TRBV18 and TRBJ1-4; 7 bases are a match to TRBD1. V trimming: 4 bases; J trimming: 4 bases; junction bases outside the gene matches: 0. Germline V gene sequence: CDR1 KGHSH, CDR2 LQKENI. The CDR3 runs 13 residues. CDR3 loop: CASSRDSNEKLFF. DNA for the CDR3: TGTGCCAGCTCACGGGACAGTAATGAAAAACTGTTTTTT.

This clone is a singleton in its sample. Other DNA sequences in this sample translate to the same CDR3. The chain employs TRBV5-1 and TRBJ2-1; D not resolved. The length of the CDR3 is 11 residues. V was shortened by 0 bases and J by 8 bases, with 3 bases between the two germline ends. CDR1 and CDR2 (germline): SGHRS, YFSETQ. Here the CDR3 reads CASSLVDEQFF. CDR3 DNA: TGCGCCAGCAGCTTGGTTGATGAGCAGTTCTTC.

This clone was seen a few times. The chain combines TRBV7-9 with TRBJ1-1, with a possible D match to TRBD1 (5 bases). Trimming took 4 bases from V and 7 from J, leaving 13 bases between them. The CDR3 loop spans 13 amino acids. Germline CDR1 and CDR2: SEHNR and FQNEAQ (reference sequence). CDR3 amino acids: CASSSDSGSEAFF. CDR3 in DNA: TGTGCCAGCAGCTCCGACTCAGGGAGTGAAGCTTTCTTT. The entire variable domain, with the rest obtained from reference TRBV7-9 and TRBJ1-1, is as follows: DTGVSQNPRHKITKRGQNVTFRCDPISEHNRLYWYRQTLGQGPEFLTYFQNEAQLEKSRLLSDRFSAERPKGSFSTLEIQRTEQGDSAMYLCASSSDSGSEAFFGQGTRLTVV.

The chain uses TRBV7-6 and TRBJ2-7; the match to TRBD2 covers 7 bases. V shed 5 bases, J shed 1 base, and the junction held 11 bases outside the gene matches. CDR1 SGHVS and CDR2 FNYEAQ come from the germline V gene. The CDR3 runs to 16 residues. The CDR3 bases are TGTGCCAGCAGCCCCACTAGCGCTATTGCTTCCTACGAGCAGTACTTC. It specifies CASSPTSAIASYEQYF.

The chain couples TRBV6-5 to TRBJ2-3, with D perhaps TRBD1 (6 bases). The ends were cut back, 6 bases at V and 0 bases at J, with 13 bases in the middle. Germline CDR1 is MNHEY and CDR2 is SVGAGI. The CDR3 is 15 amino acids. The CDR3 here is CASRGASSSTDTQYF. The CDR3 DNA reads TGTGCCAGCAGGGGGGCTAGCAGTAGCACAGATACGCAGTATTTT.

V usage is TRBV19 and J usage is TRBJ2-7; D call uncertain. Germline V CDR1 and CDR2: LNHDA, SQIVND (reference sequence). Trimming left V 3 bases short and J 3 bases short, with 9 bases between. The CDR3 sequence is 13 residues long. The CDR3 is CASSIADDYEQYF. The CDR3 nucleotides are TGTGCCAGTAGTATCGCGGACGACTACGAGCAGTACTTC.

V and J are TRBV11-2 and TRBJ2-1; no firm D call. Trimming stripped 8 bases from V and 6 bases from J, with 17 bases between. CDR3 length equals 14 residues. Germline V CDR1 and CDR2: SGHAT, FQNNGV. CDR3 in amino acids: CASRSADLFNEQFF. CDR3 DNA: TGTGCCAGCCGCTCCGCGGACCTCTTCAATGAGCAGTTCTTC.

This clone was seen only once. This chain uses TRBV19 with TRBJ2-1; TRBD1 or TRBD2 may be the D gene (7 bases each). CDR1 and CDR2 (germline): LNHDA, SQIVND (reference sequence). The V and J ends lost 4 bases and 6 bases respectively, with 16 bases between them. This CDR3 contains 15 residues. The CDR3 DNA is TGTGCCAGTAGTACCCAGGGCAGGGGGGGCAATGAGCAGTTCTTC. It translates to CASSTQGRGGNEQFF.